This passage covers 13 T cell receptor beta chains from one sample sequenced in a study of blood T cell repertoires in COVID-19. Measured with immunoSEQ multiplex PCR; TCRdb has only the in-frame clones, and not every one. Among about 480,000 clones, roughly 89% were seen once, and the ten largest hold 4.3%. Sequencing input: peripheral blood. These receptors were taken from a woman in her 30s with acute or convalescent COVID-19.

The rearrangement uses TRBV29-1 and TRBJ2-3; a weak D match, TRBD1 (6 bases). The V gene's germline CDR1 is SQVTM and CDR2 ANQGSEA. With 6 bases removed from V and 6 bases from J, the gap between germline ends came to 19 bases. CDR3 length: 14 amino acids. The DNA for the CDR3 is TGCAGCGTCATTGGTCCCCTGGGGGCTGATACGCAGTATTTT. Translated, it gives CSVIGPLGADTQYF.

The V and J genes are TRBV5-1 and TRBJ2-5, with D possibly TRBD2 on 7 matching bases. Per germline, CDR1 SGHRS and CDR2 YFSETQ. CDR3 size: 18 residues. Deletions cut 4 bases from V and 7 bases from J, with 29 bases between. This chain's CDR3 is CASSGTTDGLGGRGTQYF. The CDR3 DNA follows: TGCGCCAGCAGCGGGACGACGGATGGTTTGGGGGGGCGCGGGACCCAGTACTTC.

The chain combines TRBV2 with TRBJ2-5; no clear D gene. Germline V gene sequence: CDR1 SNHLY, CDR2 FYNNEI. V lost 2 bases and J 1 base, leaving 8 bases between the germline ends. The CDR3 is made up of 14 amino acids. DNA of the CDR3: TGTGCCAGCAGTGAAACCGAGAGCCAAGAGACCCAGTACTTC. Encoded protein: CASSETESQETQYF.

The gene calls are TRBV4-2 and TRBJ1-1, with D possibly TRBD1 on 5 matching bases. The V end was cut by 0 bases, the J end by 3 bases, with 5 bases between. Germline lookup yields CDR1 LGHNA and CDR2 YNFKEQ. This CDR3 region has 13 residues. The CDR3 DNA is TGTGCCAGCAGCCAAGAACAGGACACTGAAGCTTTCTTT. This gives the protein CASSQEQDTEAFF.

The chain is built from TRBV5-6 and TRBJ2-3; 8 bases are a match to TRBD2. The trim removed 4 bases at V and 4 bases at J, leaving 11 bases unmatched. Germline V gene lookup returns CDR1 SGHDT and CDR2 YYEEEE. The CDR3 extends over 16 amino acids. DNA of the CDR3: TGTGCCAGCAGCCCCTTGGGTAGCGGGGTTGCAGATACGCAGTATTTT. Its protein product is CASSPLGSGVADTQYF. Using reference TRBV5-6 and TRBJ2-3 for the parts outside the CDR3, the full variable domain is DAGVTQSPTHLIKTRGQQVTLRCSPKSGHDTVSWYQQALGQGPQFIFQYYEEEERQRGNFPDRFSGHQFPNYSSELNVNALLLGDSALYLCASSPLGSGVADTQYFGPGTRLTVL.

This chain joins TRBV5-4 and TRBJ1-4; TRBD1 is a possible D gene (5 bases). The germline gives CDR1 SGHNT, CDR2 YYREEE (reference sequence). The V end lost 2 bases, the J end lost 3 bases, and 11 bases lay between the germline ends. This CDR3 is built from 15 residues. The CDR3 sequence: CASSFRGPSNEKLFF. CDR3 sequence (DNA): TGTGCCAGCAGCTTTAGGGGTCCCTCTAATGAAAAACTGTTTTTT.

J is TRBJ2-3 and V is TRBV30; D is perhaps TRBD2 (6 bases). Germline V lookup: CDR1 GTSNPN, CDR2 SVGIG (reference sequence). Trimming removed 4 bases at V and 2 bases at J, with 13 bases between. The CDR3 covers 14 residues. CDR3 in DNA: TGTGCCTGGAACGGGGGTGGCTACACAGATACGCAGTATTTT. Protein sequence: CAWNGGGYTDTQYF.

The chain is built from TRBV7-6 and TRBJ1-4; 8 nucleotides line up with TRBD1. V gave up 3 bases and J gave up 1 base; unmatched junction bases: 1. The CDR3 consists of 15 residues. The V gene's germline CDR1 is SGHVS and CDR2 FNYEAQ. CDR3 amino acids: CASSFGQGTNEKLFF. The DNA for the CDR3 is TGTGCCAGCAGCTTTGGACAGGGAACTAATGAAAAACTGTTTTTT.

V and J are TRBV9 and TRBJ2-4; the D gene is possibly TRBD1 (6 bases). V lost 6 bases to trimming and J lost 4 bases, with 14 bases between them. The length of the CDR3 is 14 residues. Per the germline V gene, CDR1 is SGDLS and CDR2 is YYNGEE. The CDR3 DNA reads TGTGCCAGCAACCTAGACGGGACAAAAAACATTCAGTACTTC. Amino acids: CASNLDGTKNIQYF.

The chain has TRBV14 and TRBJ1-1; perhaps TRBD1 as D (6 bases). This CDR3 is built from 19 residues. With 2 bases removed from V and 0 bases from J, the gap between germline ends came to 22 bases. Germline CDR1 is SGHDN and CDR2 is FVKESK. Here the CDR3 DNA reads TGTGCCAGCAGCCAACCTATGGGGTTGTTACAGGGTGTGAACACTGAAGCTTTCTTT. As protein: CASSQPMGLLQGVNTEAFF.

The V gene is TRBV5-6, the J gene TRBJ2-3; 10 nucleotides line up with TRBD1. CDR1 is SGHDT, CDR2 YYEEEE, per germline. V shed 7 bases, J shed 3 bases, and the junction held 2 bases outside the gene matches. There are 13 residues in the CDR3. The CDR3 protein is CASGDRGTDTQYF. In DNA, the CDR3 is TGTGCCAGCGGGGACAGGGGAACAGATACGCAGTATTTT.

A few counts support this clone. This chain links TRBV18 with TRBJ2-7; no clear D. CDR1 KGHSH and CDR2 LQKENI come from the germline V gene. The CDR3 is 14 amino acids. V was pared by 2 bases and J by 0 bases, with 8 bases between. CDR3 loop: CASSPVRSSYEQYF. The CDR3 coding sequence is TGTGCCAGCTCACCAGTCCGGTCCTCCTACGAGCAGTACTTC.

The chain employs TRBV5-1 and TRBJ2-3, with 10 bases lining up with TRBD1. J gave up 5 bases and V 5 bases, and 8 bases lay outside the gene matches. The CDR3 loop spans 15 amino acids. The germline CDR1 and CDR2 sequences are SGHRS and YFSETQ. The CDR3 loop is CASSLAGQGLDTQYF. The CDR3 coding sequence is TGCGCCAGCAGTCTTGCGGGACAGGGGCTAGATACGCAGTATTTT.